A single sample is the source of the 32 T cell receptor beta chains below, sequenced in a study of technical replicates of blood from a handful of donors. Assay: immunoSEQ multiplex PCR; the TCRdb copy retains only in-frame clones and omits some. The table has about 61,000 clones, more than 95% seen once. The specimen was T cells isolated from PBMCs. These TCRs come from a human donor in good health.

The V and J genes are TRBV5-6 and TRBJ2-2; D not resolved. V lost 3 bases and J lost 5, with 5 bases in between. CDR3 length equals 12 residues. Germline V gives CDR1 SGHDT, CDR2 YYEEEE. CDR3: CASSSQTGELFF. Here the CDR3 DNA reads TGTGCCAGCAGCTCGCAGACCGGGGAGCTGTTTTTT.

This rearrangement joins TRBV6-5 to TRBJ2-7, with 8 bases lining up with TRBD1. CDR1 MNHEY and CDR2 SVGAGI come from the germline V gene. The CDR3 covers 12 residues. Germline trimming cut 6 bases from V and 6 bases from J; bases unmatched to any gene: 4. CDR3 sequence: CASRGQGGEQYF. The DNA of the CDR3 is TGTGCCAGCAGAGGACAGGGAGGCGAGCAGTACTTC.

The chain employs TRBV28 and TRBJ2-1; 8 positions match TRBD2. Trimming cost V 9 bases and J 9 bases; bases outside gene matches: 19. The CDR3 sequence is 16 residues long. Germline CDR1 is MDHEN and CDR2 is SYDVKM. The chain's CDR3 is CASSTPASGSFGEQFF. The CDR3 region has the DNA TGTGCCAGTAGCACCCCGGCAAGCGGGAGTTTTGGTGAGCAGTTCTTC.

V gene TRBV10-3 combines with J gene TRBJ2-5; a possible D gene is TRBD2 (6 bases). V was shortened by 4 bases and J by 7 bases, with 13 bases between the two germline ends. Germline CDR1 is ENHRY and CDR2 is SYGVKD. The CDR3 contains 13 residues. For the CDR3, the DNA is TGTGCCATCAGTGTGGAGGGCCCAGGGACCCAGTACTTC. It is translated as CAISVEGPGTQYF.

The V gene is TRBV6-6, the J gene TRBJ2-5; perhaps TRBD2 as D (5 bases). Trimming shortened V by 5 bases and J by 2 bases, and 18 bases separated the two germline ends. In germline, CDR1 is MNHNY, CDR2 SVGAGI (reference sequence). CDR3 size: 16 residues. The CDR3 DNA is TGTGCCAGCAGTCGGGGTCTGGGTCCGAGGCAAGAGACCCAGTACTTC. Protein: CASSRGLGPRQETQYF.

The chain links TRBV29-1 to TRBJ1-2; D uncertain. Trimming pared 4 bases from V and 4 bases from J, leaving 13 bases between. This CDR3 is 13 amino acids long. Germline V CDR1 and CDR2: SQVTM, ANQGSEA. CDR3 residues: CSVGEGASYGYTF. CDR3 nucleotides: TGCAGCGTTGGAGAGGGCGCGAGCTATGGCTACACCTTC.

V is TRBV5-4 and J is TRBJ2-3; TRBD2 is a possible D gene (6 bases). The CDR3 is 14 amino acids. Germline V lookup: CDR1 SGHNT, CDR2 YYREEE (reference sequence). CDR3 coding DNA: TGTGCTTGCAAGGGCCCGGGAGGCACAGATACGCAGTATTTT. Its protein is CACKGPGGTDTQYF.

V gene TRBV6-5 combines with J gene TRBJ2-3; perhaps TRBD2 as D (6 bases). This CDR3 has 15 amino acids. Germline CDR1 and CDR2: MNHEY and SVGAGI. The germline V and J ends were trimmed by 8 bases and 2 bases, with 17 bases remaining between them. CDR3 sequence: CASGRFGGTTDTQYF. DNA of the CDR3: TGTGCCAGCGGGCGGTTCGGCGGGACCACAGATACGCAGTATTTT.

This chain joins TRBV7-9 and TRBJ2-4; 9 bases are a match to TRBD1. Germline lookup yields CDR1 SEHNR and CDR2 FQNEAQ (reference sequence). This CDR3 has 16 amino acids. The V segment lost 5 bases and the J segment 3 bases; nucleotides outside the gene matches: 8. Here the CDR3 reads CASSKRDRESKNIQYF. The CDR3 coding sequence is TGTGCCAGCAGCAAACGGGACAGGGAGAGCAAAAACATTCAGTACTTC.

The genes are TRBV5-1 and TRBJ2-7; TRBD2 matches 11 bases. The CDR3 loop spans 17 amino acids. CDR1 and CDR2 (germline): SGHRS, YFSETQ. V trimming: 2 bases; J trimming: 3 bases; junction bases outside the gene matches: 10. The chain's CDR3 is CASSFSTPGLAVYEQYF. The CDR3 nucleotides are TGCGCCAGCAGCTTCTCAACTCCGGGACTAGCGGTCTACGAGCAGTACTTC.

The chain has TRBV11-3 and TRBJ2-7, with 8 bases aligning to TRBD1. Germline trimming cut 5 bases from V and 2 bases from J; bases unmatched to any gene: 5. CDR1 and CDR2 from the germline V gene are SGHNT and YENEEA. This CDR3 is built from 14 residues. The CDR3 here is CASSLGQGAYEQYF. CDR3 DNA: TGTGCCAGCAGCCTCGGACAGGGAGCCTACGAGCAGTACTTC.

This sequence joins TRBV2 and TRBJ1-1; 11 nucleotides line up with TRBD1. The CDR3 has 15 residues. Germline V gene sequence: CDR1 SNHLY, CDR2 FYNNEI. The J segment lost 0 bases and the V segment lost 7 bases, leaving 4 bases of the junction unmatched. This CDR3 is CASKGQGGLNTEAFF. CDR3 DNA sequence: TGTGCCAGCAAGGGACAGGGGGGACTGAACACTGAAGCTTTCTTT.

The CDR3 sequence: CASSFPAGDRATQYF. The CDR3 DNA follows: TGTGCCAGCAGCTTTCCGGCGGGGGACAGGGCGACGCAGTACTTC. This chain uses TRBV11-1 with TRBJ2-7, with 9 bases lining up with TRBD1. Germline trimming cut 3 bases from V and 9 bases from J; bases unmatched to any gene: 12. CDR3 length equals 15 residues. The germline V gene encodes CDR1 SGHAT and CDR2 FQDESV (reference sequence).

The chain uses TRBV5-1 and TRBJ2-5, with 7 bases matching TRBD1. This CDR3 is built from 15 residues. V lost 0 bases and J lost 3; bases outside the gene matches: 5. CDR1 is SGHRS and CDR2 is YFSETQ in the germline V gene. The CDR3: CASSLGDRAEETQYF. CDR3 coding DNA: TGCGCCAGCAGCTTGGGAGACAGGGCAGAAGAGACCCAGTACTTC.

V is TRBV10-2 and J is TRBJ2-7; D perhaps matches TRBD1 (6 bases). There are 14 residues in the CDR3. Germline CDR1 and CDR2: WSHSY and SAAADI. V lost 2 bases to trimming and J lost 3 bases, with 11 bases between them. The CDR3 bases are TGCGCCAGCAGTGAGCAGGGGTTAGGCTACGAGCAGTACTTC. Its translation: CASSEQGLGYEQYF.

This clone came up a few times. The rearrangement uses TRBV11-2 and TRBJ2-5; no clear D. Trimming removed 1 base from V and 5 bases from J, with 11 bases in between. The germline V gene encodes CDR1 SGHAT and CDR2 FQNNGV. CDR3 length: 14 residues. Written as DNA, the CDR3 is TGTGCCAGCAGCTTAGCCGTAGCTGGCGAGACCCAGTACTTC. It yields the protein CASSLAVAGETQYF.

J is TRBJ2-2 and V is TRBV7-6; possibly TRBD2 for D (5 bases). The V end lost 1 base, the J end lost 9 bases, and 12 bases lay between the germline ends. There are 14 residues in the CDR3. CDR1 and CDR2 from the germline V gene are SGHVS and FNYEAQ. The CDR3 coding sequence is TGTGCCAGCAGCTTAGAGGCAGCTAGCCGGGAGCTGTTTTTT. This sequence encodes CASSLEAASRELFF.

The chain employs TRBV5-1 and TRBJ2-2; TRBD1 aligns across 7 bases. CDR1 SGHRS and CDR2 YFSETQ come from the germline V gene. J lost 7 bases, V lost 3 bases, and 6 bases had no gene match. This CDR3 is built from 14 residues. The CDR3 DNA reads TGCGCCAGCAGCTCGACAGGGTTCGGCGGGGAGCTGTTTTTT. This gives the protein CASSSTGFGGELFF.

The chain employs TRBV7-2 and TRBJ2-5; D remains ambiguous. The germline V gene encodes CDR1 SGHTA and CDR2 FQGNSA. The V and J ends lost 6 bases and 7 bases respectively, with 15 bases between them. This CDR3 has 13 amino acids. CDR3: CASRPNSPGTQYF. The CDR3 bases are TGTGCCAGCAGACCGAACAGCCCAGGGACCCAGTACTTC. The full variable domain, completed using reference TRBV7-2 and TRBJ2-5, is GAGVSQSPSNKVTEKGKDVELRCDPISGHTALYWYRQSLGQGLEFLIYFQGNSAPDKSGLPSDRFSAERTGGSVSTLTIQRTQQEDSAVYLCASRPNSPGTQYFGPGTRLLVL.

V and J are TRBV6-5 and TRBJ2-7, with a possible D match to TRBD2 (6 bases). CDR1 is MNHEY and CDR2 is SVGAGI in the germline V gene. This CDR3 contains 13 residues. With 7 bases removed from V and 2 bases from J, the gap between germline ends came to 12 bases. CDR3 sequence: CASIPGRPYEQYF. CDR3 DNA sequence: TGTGCCAGCATTCCTGGGAGGCCCTACGAGCAGTACTTC.

This clone occurred once. V and J are TRBV7-9 and TRBJ1-2; TRBD1 agrees at 7 bases. With V trimmed by 6 bases and J by 2 bases, 3 bases remained unmatched. Germline V gene data show CDR1 as SEHNR and CDR2 as FQNEAQ (reference sequence). The CDR3 spans 13 residues. The CDR3: CASRPGQNYGYTF. The CDR3 nucleotides are TGTGCCAGCAGACCGGGACAGAACTATGGCTACACCTTC.

The rearrangement links TRBV13 to TRBJ2-7; weak D call: TRBD2 (5 bases). Trimming cost V 3 bases and J 5 bases, with 5 bases left between them. Germline CDR1 reads PRHDT; CDR2 reads FYEKMQ (reference sequence). This CDR3 has 11 residues. CDR3 in amino acids: CASSFGDEQYF. The CDR3 nucleotides read TGTGCCAGCAGCTTCGGGGACGAGCAGTACTTC.

The V call is TRBV28, the J call TRBJ2-7; weak D call: TRBD1 (5 bases). CDR1 is MDHEN, CDR2 SYDVKM, per germline. V was cut by 1 base and J by 1 base, with 8 bases left in between. This CDR3 has 14 residues. Here the CDR3 DNA reads TGTGCCAGCAGTTTATCGGACAATTCCTACGAGCAGTACTTC. This translates into CASSLSDNSYEQYF. The full variable domain, in which reference TRBV28 and TRBJ2-7 provide the parts outside the CDR3, is DVKVTQSSRYLVKRTGEKVFLECVQDMDHENMFWYRQDPGLGLRLIYFSYDVKMKEKGDIPEGYSVSREKKERFSLILESASTNQTSMYLCASSLSDNSYEQYFGPGTRLTVT.

V and J are TRBV28 and TRBJ2-3, with a weak D call TRBD2 (5 bases). This CDR3 has 14 residues. V dropped 7 bases and J dropped 8 bases, with 19 bases sitting between them. Germline V CDR1 and CDR2: MDHEN, SYDVKM. As DNA, the CDR3 is TGTGCCAGCACGGACCTGCCGAGGGTTGGTACGCAGTATTTT. It translates to CASTDLPRVGTQYF.

The chain carries TRBV30 and TRBJ1-1; unclear D gene. The CDR3 length is 12 residues. Germline V gives CDR1 GTSNPN, CDR2 SVGIG (reference sequence). V lost 1 base and J lost 0, with 3 bases in between. CDR3 DNA sequence: TGTGCCTGGAGTGGAGTGAACACTGAAGCTTTCTTT. It is translated as CAWSGVNTEAFF.

This sequence joins TRBV19 and TRBJ2-5, with TRBD1 matching over 7 bases. CDR1 and CDR2 (germline): LNHDA, SQIVND (reference sequence). The CDR3 runs to 12 residues. CDR3 amino acids: CGPGQRKETQYF. In DNA, the CDR3 is TGTGGGCCGGGACAGAGAAAAGAGACCCAGTACTTC. The variable domain in full, with the rest retrieved from reference TRBV19 and TRBJ2-5, is DGGITQSPKYLFRKEGQNVTLSCEQNLNHDAMYWYRQDPGQGLRLIYYSQIVNDFQKGDIAEGYSVSREKKESFPLTVTSAQKNPTAFYLCGPGQRKETQYFGPGTRLLVL.

This chain links TRBV11-3 with TRBJ2-1, with 11 bases identical to TRBD1. From germline, CDR1 is SGHNT and CDR2 YENEEA. With 2 bases clipped from V and 6 bases from J, the junction kept 3 bases outside the gene matches. This CDR3 is built from 15 residues. The DNA of the CDR3 is TGTGCCAGCAGCTTAAGGGGGACAGGGGGCAATGAGCAGTTCTTC. This sequence encodes CASSLRGTGGNEQFF.

The rearrangement links TRBV10-1 to TRBJ2-3; maybe TRBD1 (6 bases). With 6 bases removed from V and 2 bases from J, the gap between germline ends came to 18 bases. The CDR3 is 16 amino acids. Germline CDR1 WNHNN, CDR2 SYGVQD (reference sequence). The CDR3 region has the DNA TGCGCCAGCAGCCGGACAGCCCCGATACCCACAGATACGCAGTATTTT. Its translation is CASSRTAPIPTDTQYF.

This clone showed up just once. The genes are TRBV2 and TRBJ2-2; weak D call: TRBD1 (6 bases). Germline V gene sequence: CDR1 SNHLY, CDR2 FYNNEI. V was shortened by 1 base and J by 7 bases, with 19 bases between the two germline ends. This CDR3 comprises 17 residues. CDR3 in amino acids: CASSEERQGFANGELFF. The CDR3 DNA is TGTGCCAGCAGTGAAGAGCGGCAGGGGTTCGCAAACGGGGAGCTGTTTTTT.

The V call is TRBV15, the J call TRBJ2-5; D might be TRBD2 (7 bases). The V and J ends lost 0 bases and 6 bases respectively, with 14 bases between them. CDR1 and CDR2 (germline): LNHNV, YYDKDF (reference sequence). The length of the CDR3 is 15 residues. The CDR3 coding sequence is TGTGCCACCAGCAGAGATCGGGACGGGGGGCAGACCCAGTACTTC. It specifies CATSRDRDGGQTQYF.

The chain joins TRBV11-2 to TRBJ2-7, with D maybe TRBD2 (5 bases). The CDR3 spans 13 residues. From germline, CDR1 is SGHAT and CDR2 FQNNGV. V was clipped by 4 bases and J by 7 bases, with 14 bases between them. CDR3 sequence: CASSSTGLGEQYF. In DNA, the CDR3 is TGTGCCAGCAGCTCAACGGGGTTAGGGGAGCAGTACTTC.

In this sample, this clone turned up a few times. The chain combines TRBV4-1 with TRBJ2-3; 10 bases are a match to TRBD1. J was trimmed by 4 bases and V by 5 bases; bases with no gene match: 12. In germline, CDR1 is MGHRA, CDR2 YSYEKL. The CDR3 is made up of 17 amino acids. As DNA, the CDR3 is TGCGCCAGCAGCTCCCCCAAACCGGGACAGGGGTCAGATACGCAGTATTTT. Protein sequence: CASSSPKPGQGSDTQYF.